This T cell receptor beta chain was obtained from a study of patients and donors after allogeneic stem cell transplantation. TCRdb ran MiXCR on the RT-PCR reads and lists one entry per CDR3 protein. The sample carries approximately 140,000 distinct CDR3 sequences, roughly 35% recorded once. CDR1 and CDR2 (germline): SGHRS, YFSETQ. V lost 6 bases, J lost 0 bases, and 10 bases lay in between. The length of the CDR3 is 14 residues. The sequence was obtained from a human donor who was either an allogeneic HSCT recipient or a stem cell or donor lymphocyte infusion donor (not recorded which). It is not recorded whose cells these are; they may come from a transplant donor. This sequence joins TRBV5-1 and TRBJ1-3; no clear D. Sequencing input: blood, either unsorted or a sorted T cell fraction (not recorded which). The DNA for the CDR3 is TGCGCCAGCAAATTGGAGAGCTCTGGAAACACCATATATTTT. Protein: CASKLESSGNTIYF.